This T cell receptor beta chain was captured in a study of identical twins. Notes on the study in general: There were fewer insertions in abundant cord blood beta clonotypes, but memory repertoires showed no such pattern.

With regard to this clonotype: What it binds is unknown.

Through template switching, a universal primer site was introduced, and the cDNA contained unique molecular identifiers. TCRdb itself ran the 5' RACE reads through MiXCR, one entry per CDR3 protein. Counted here are a few hundred thousand distinct CDR3 sequences, roughly 18% occurring once; the ten biggest clones make up less than 15%. No donor was unhealthy or non-Caucasian. The sequenced sample consisted of naive T cells sorted from blood. The clonotype comes from a middle-aged man in good health.

CDR3 DNA sequence: TGTGCCAGTAGTATGGCCTCCGGGGGAGGTAGTGAAGCTTTCTTT. This codes for CASSMASGGGSEAFF. The chain has TRBV19 and TRBJ1-1, with D maybe TRBD1 (5 bases). CDR1 and CDR2 (germline): LNHDA, SQIVND (reference sequence). The CDR3 extends over 15 amino acids. The ends were cut back, 3 bases at V and 7 bases at J, with 18 bases in the middle.